This T cell receptor (beta chain) appears in the sequencing data of a study of T-cell reconstitution after alpha-beta-depleted transplantation in children. CDR1 is WSHSY and CDR2 is SAAADI in the germline V gene. This CDR3 spans 16 amino acids. The V end lost 6 bases, the J end lost 0 bases, and 15 bases lay between the germline ends. Study-level results: A year had passed since transplant, and T-cell counts and diversity by then came mostly from newly produced T cells.

This clonotype was observed at least ten times. The antigen remains unidentified. During its preparation, the TCRbeta library received unique molecular identifiers. One entry per CDR3 protein, called by TCRdb with MiXCR from the PCR reads. The sample includes roughly 240,000 distinct CDR3 sequences, roughly 8.2% of them seen just once. The sample here was PBMCs, mostly from graft donor cells, taken 180 days after TCRalphabeta/CD19-depleted stem cell transplant. The clonotype originates from a male patient under 18 who had a stem cell transplant for acute lymphoblastic leukemia, so the T cells may come from the graft donor. V and J are TRBV10-2 and TRBJ2-1, with D tentatively TRBD2 (6 bases). DNA of the CDR3: TGCGCCAGCAGAGCCGGGACTTTAAGCTCCTACAATGAGCAGTTCTTC. Its protein is CASRAGTLSSYNEQFF.